This entry concerns a single T cell receptor beta chain. Its antigen is undetermined. With 2 bases removed from V and 6 bases from J, the gap between germline ends came to 11 bases. The CDR3 totals 14 residues. Germline-derived CDR1 and CDR2 are LNHNV and YYDKDF (reference sequence). This record comes from a study of blood T cells in healthy people across ages. Study conclusions and caveats: Diversity of TCR beta per million T cells declined in a roughly linear way with age.

A second PCR of roughly 6 to 12 cycles used a sample-barcoded 5' primer and a J-beta primer mix. Each cDNA molecule was tagged by a template-switch adaptor with 12 random nucleotides. TCRdb re-called the 5' RACE reads through MiXCR, storing one row per CDR3 protein. The data show about 1.4 million distinct CDR3 sequences, approximately 59% seen once. The chain recombines TRBV15 with TRBJ1-5; perhaps TRBD1 as D (5 bases). This TCR derives from a man between 18 and 29 years old in good health. The sequencing sample was made of blood. The CDR3 protein is CATSRTGTPQPQHF. In DNA form, the CDR3 reads TGTGCCACCAGCAGAACCGGGACGCCTCAGCCCCAGCATTTT. Full variable domain (missing parts from reference TRBV15 and TRBJ1-5): DAMVIQNPRYQVTQFGKPVTLSCSQTLNHNVMYWYQQKSSQAPKLLFHYYDKDFNNEADTPDNFQSRRPNTSFCFLDIRSPGLGDTAMYLCATSRTGTPQPQHFGDGTRLSIL.